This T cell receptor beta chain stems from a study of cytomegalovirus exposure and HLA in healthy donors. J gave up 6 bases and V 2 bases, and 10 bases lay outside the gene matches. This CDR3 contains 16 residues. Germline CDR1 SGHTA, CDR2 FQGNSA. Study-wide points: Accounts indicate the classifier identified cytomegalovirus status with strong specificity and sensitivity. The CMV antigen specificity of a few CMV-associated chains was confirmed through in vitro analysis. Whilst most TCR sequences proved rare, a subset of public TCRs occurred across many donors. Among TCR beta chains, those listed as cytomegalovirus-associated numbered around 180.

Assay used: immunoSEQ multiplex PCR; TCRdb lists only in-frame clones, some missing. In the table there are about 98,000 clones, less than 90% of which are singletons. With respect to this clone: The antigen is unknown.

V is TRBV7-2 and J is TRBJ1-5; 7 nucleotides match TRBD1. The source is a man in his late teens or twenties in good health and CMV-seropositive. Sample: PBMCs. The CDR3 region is CASSLLTRGVGQPQHF. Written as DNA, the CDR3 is TGTGCCAGCAGCTTACTAACCAGGGGGGTGGGTCAGCCCCAGCATTTT.